The next 32 T cell receptor beta chains were all read from a single sample in a study of T cells in Graves' hyperthyroidism and ophthalmopathy. Amplification of TCR beta CDR3 regions used RNA as the template. The primer set for the first-round RT-PCR of the TCR CDR3 was HTBI. TCRdb independently ran MiXCR on the multiplex PCR reads; one entry per CDR3 protein. Seen here are over 650,000 distinct CDR3 sequences, roughly 45% observed once, and the top ten hold roughly 7.2%. Material: peripheral blood or thyroid tissue (not recorded which). Receptors were obtained from an adult man with Graves' disease, either hyperthyroidism or ophthalmopathy (not recorded which).

The V call is TRBV10-3, the J call TRBJ1-6; 7 bases fit TRBD1. The germline CDR1 and CDR2 sequences are ENHRY and SYGVKD. The CDR3 runs 14 residues. V lost 5 bases to trimming and J lost 7 bases; unmatched junction nucleotides: 5. The CDR3 DNA sequence: TGTGCCATCAGTCCCGGGACAGCGAATTCACCCCTCCACTTT. Protein sequence: CAISPGTANSPLHF.

This chain uses TRBV7-2 with TRBJ2-7; D is possibly TRBD2 (5 bases). This CDR3 is built from 13 residues. V lost 4 bases and J 6 bases, leaving 13 bases between the germline ends. Germline assignment: CDR1 SGHTA and CDR2 FQGNSA. The CDR3 spells CASSSYGEGEQYF. CDR3 DNA: TGTGCCAGCAGCTCCTACGGAGAGGGCGAGCAGTACTTC.

Comments on this clonotype: A read error may produce the germline difference seen at one junction end. This rearrangement joins TRBV5-1 to TRBJ1-1; 7 nucleotides agree with TRBD1. This CDR3 contains 14 residues. The germline gives CDR1 SGHRS, CDR2 YFSETQ. CDR3 amino acids: CVSSLGTANTEAFF. CDR3 DNA: TGCGTCAGCAGCTTGGGGACAGCAAACACTGAAGCTTTCTTT.

This clonotype was picked up a small number of times. V and J are TRBV5-1 and TRBJ2-2; 9 nucleotides align to TRBD1. Trimming took 7 bases from V and 3 from J; bases not matched to a gene: 7. CDR3 length equals 15 residues. From germline, CDR1 is SGHRS and CDR2 YFSETQ. The CDR3 reads CASVPDRGDTGELFF. In nucleotides, the CDR3 is TGCGCCAGCGTACCGGACAGGGGTGACACCGGGGAGCTGTTTTTT. Drawing the rest from reference TRBV5-1 and TRBJ2-2, the complete variable domain is KAGVTQTPRYLIKTRGQQVTLSCSPISGHRSVSWYQQTPGQGLQFLFEYFSETQRNKGNFPGRFSGRQFSNSRSEMNVSTLELGDSALYLCASVPDRGDTGELFFGEGSRLTVL.

At least ten counts were recorded for this clonotype. A read error may produce the germline difference seen at one junction end. The V call is TRBV2, the J call TRBJ1-1, with D tentatively TRBD1 (5 bases). The germline V gene has CDR1 SNHLY and CDR2 FYNNEI. The CDR3 covers 13 residues. The CDR3 here is CASTGIRNTEAFF. In DNA, the CDR3 is TGTGCCAGCACAGGGATTCGTAACACTGAAGCCTTCTTT.

The chain combines TRBV2 with TRBJ1-1; 7 nucleotides match TRBD1. V was clipped by 4 bases and J by 1 base; unmatched bases: 9. Looked up from germline, CDR1 is SNHLY and CDR2 is FYNNEI. The CDR3 spans 16 residues. The DNA of the CDR3 is TGTGCCAGCAGTGCAGCAGGGGGTATTGGGAACACTGAAGCTTTCTTT. It yields the protein CASSAAGGIGNTEAFF.

This clonotype was counted ten times or more. V and J are TRBV14 and TRBJ2-7; D is unclear. This CDR3 region has 11 residues. The germline CDR1 and CDR2 sequences are SGHDN and FVKESK. The V gene lost 1 base and the J gene lost 7 bases, with 5 bases spanning the gap. CDR3 residues: CASSQGLEQYF. For the CDR3, the DNA is TGTGCCAGCAGCCAAGGACTTGAGCAGTACTTC. Full variable domain (missing parts from reference TRBV14 and TRBJ2-7): EAGVTQFPSHSVIEKGQTVTLRCDPISGHDNLYWYRRVMGKEIKFLLHFVKESKQDESGMPNNRFLAERTGGTYSTLKVQPAELEDSGVYFCASSQGLEQYFGPGTRLTVT.

This clonotype has only a few counts. The chain links TRBV5-1 to TRBJ1-4; 9 bases line up with TRBD1. With V trimmed by 4 bases and J by 5 bases, 6 bases remained unmatched. This CDR3 spans 15 amino acids. Germline V gene lookup returns CDR1 SGHRS and CDR2 YFSETQ. CDR3 region: CASSNRQGGNEKLFF. CDR3 in DNA: TGCGCCAGCAGCAACAGACAGGGGGGCAATGAAAAACTGTTTTTT.

In DNA form, the CDR3 reads TGTGCCAGCAACGTACAGGGAGGCCAGCCCCAGCATTTT. Translated: CASNVQGGQPQHF. The rearrangement joins TRBV6-5 to TRBJ1-5; tentative D call: TRBD1 (6 bases). CDR1 and CDR2 (germline): MNHEY, SVGAGI. The V gene lost 7 bases and the J gene lost 7 bases, with 14 bases spanning the gap. The CDR3 is 13 residues long.

This clonotype was observed a handful of times. A read error may account for a junction end that differs from germline. The chain recombines TRBV7-7 with TRBJ2-5, with D possibly being TRBD1 (5 bases). The CDR3 is 15 amino acids. Germline V gives CDR1 SSHAT, CDR2 FNYEAQ (reference sequence). The CDR3: CASSLGVKLQETQYF. For the CDR3, the DNA is TGTGCTAGCAGCTTAGGGGTCAAGCTCCAAGAGACCCAGTACTTC.

This clonotype was recorded many times. The gene calls are TRBV5-8 and TRBJ1-6; 8 bases map to TRBD1. CDR3 length equals 14 residues. Trimming cost V 4 bases and J 10 bases; bases outside gene matches: 7. CDR1 SGHTS and CDR2 YDEGEE come from the germline V gene. CDR3 bases: TGTGCCAGCAGCCCTGGACAGGGTGACTCACCCCTCCACTTT. Amino acids: CASSPGQGDSPLHF.

V gene TRBV5-6 combines with J gene TRBJ2-5; D is possibly TRBD1 (6 bases). The V gene lost 4 bases and the J gene lost 4 bases, with 23 bases spanning the gap. CDR3 length: 17 amino acids. CDR1 and CDR2 (germline): SGHDT, YYEEEE. CDR3 nucleotides: TGTGCCAGCAGCCGATACAGCCGGACAGTGGAGCGAGAGACCCAGTACTTC. This translates into CASSRYSRTVERETQYF.

The chain has TRBV20-1 and TRBJ1-4, with a tentative D call TRBD1 (5 bases). Between the trimmed V and J ends, which lost 3 bases and 3 bases, there was a span of 14 bases. Germline lookup yields CDR1 DFQATT and CDR2 SNEGSKA (reference sequence). The CDR3 is made up of 15 amino acids. CDR3 protein: CSASGAGLANEKLFF. The CDR3, as DNA: TGCAGTGCTAGTGGGGCGGGGCTGGCTAATGAAAAACTGTTTTTT.

This clonotype was found a few times. The chain links TRBV9 to TRBJ1-1; D unclear. Germline CDR1 reads SGDLS; CDR2 reads YYNGEE. CDR3 length equals 14 residues. The germline V and J ends were trimmed by 3 bases and 0 bases, with 9 bases remaining between them. The CDR3 protein is CASSEGTMNTEAFF. The CDR3 nucleotides read TGTGCCAGCAGCGAGGGAACCATGAACACTGAAGCTTTCTTT.

The V call is TRBV24-1, the J call TRBJ1-5; D gene ambiguous. Germline CDR1 and CDR2: KGHDR and SFDVKD. The CDR3 totals 15 residues. The CDR3 sequence is CARDFQVLGNQPQHF. CDR3 DNA: TGTGCTAGAGATTTTCAAGTCCTCGGCAATCAGCCCCAGCATTTT.

This chain uses TRBV5-1 with TRBJ1-1; 8 bases match TRBD1. The CDR3 has 15 residues. J gave up 1 base and V 4 bases, and 6 bases lay outside the gene matches. CDR1 and CDR2 (germline): SGHRS, YFSETQ. The CDR3 sequence: CASSQRTGTNTEAFF. The DNA for the CDR3 is TGCGCCAGCAGCCAACGGACAGGGACGAACACTGAAGCTTTCTTT.

The rearrangement links TRBV25-1 to TRBJ1-4, with no clear D. The V gene lost 0 bases and the J gene lost 0 bases, with 8 bases spanning the gap. Germline CDR1 is MGHDK and CDR2 is SYGVNS. This CDR3 is 16 amino acids long. The CDR3 nucleotides are TGTGCCAGCAGTGAATACAGGTCGACAACTAATGAAAAACTGTTTTTT. Protein: CASSEYRSTTNEKLFF. Using reference TRBV25-1 and TRBJ1-4 for the parts outside the CDR3, the full variable domain is EADIYQTPRYLVIGTGKKITLECSQTMGHDKMYWYQQDPGMELHLIHYSYGVNSTEKGDLSSESTVSRIRTEHFPLTLESARPSHTSQYLCASSEYRSTTNEKLFFGSGTQLSVL.

A few counts support this clonotype. This sequence joins TRBV10-3 and TRBJ2-5; the match to TRBD2 covers 11 bases. J lost 0 bases, V lost 4 bases, and 4 bases had no gene match. The CDR3 length is 16 residues. The germline V gene has CDR1 ENHRY and CDR2 SYGVKD. In nucleotides, the CDR3 is TGTGCCATCAGTGGTAGCGGGGGGGTGTACCAAGAGACCCAGTACTTC. Amino acid sequence: CAISGSGGVYQETQYF.

The chain combines TRBV2 with TRBJ1-3; D gene ambiguous. Germline lookup yields CDR1 SNHLY and CDR2 FYNNEI. This CDR3 has 13 amino acids. CDR3 coding DNA: TGTGCTAGAGATCGAGGGTGGGGAAACACCATATATTTT. As protein: CARDRGWGNTIYF.

The V and J genes are TRBV19 and TRBJ1-2; no clear D gene. V was trimmed by 1 base and J by 3 bases, leaving 6 bases between them. The length of the CDR3 is 13 residues. The germline V gene encodes CDR1 LNHDA and CDR2 SQIVND (reference sequence). CDR3 loop: CASSIAEDYGYTF. The CDR3 DNA follows: TGTGCCAGTAGTATAGCAGAAGACTATGGCTACACCTTC.

This clonotype was detected many times. The CDR3 coding sequence is TGTGCCAGCAGTGATCAACCTCAGCCCCAGCATTTT. It translates to CASSDQPQPQHF. The genes are TRBV2 and TRBJ1-5; D call uncertain. The length of the CDR3 is 12 residues. Trimming took 3 bases from V and 6 from J, leaving 6 bases between them. Germline V gives CDR1 SNHLY, CDR2 FYNNEI.

The table lists this clonotype with a few counts. The V and J genes are TRBV28 and TRBJ1-2, with D unclear. Between the trimmed V and J ends, which lost 6 bases and 4 bases, there was a span of 15 bases. Germline CDR1 reads MDHEN; CDR2 reads SYDVKM. The CDR3 extends over 14 amino acids. The CDR3 coding sequence is TGTGCCAGCAGCCAAGCGGCAGGCAGCTATGGCTACACCTTC. Translated, it gives CASSQAAGSYGYTF.

This chain links TRBV5-1 with TRBJ2-7, with D uncertain. This CDR3 is 12 amino acids long. Trimming shortened V by 1 base and J by 3 bases, and 5 bases separated the two germline ends. Germline V lookup: CDR1 SGHRS, CDR2 YFSETQ. The CDR3 spells CASSLNFYEQYF. The CDR3 nucleotides read TGCGCCAGCAGCTTGAACTTCTACGAGCAGTACTTC.

This chain links TRBV24-1 with TRBJ2-5, with D perhaps matching TRBD1 (6 bases). Germline loops: CDR1 KGHDR, CDR2 SFDVKD. Trimming stripped 5 bases from V and 3 bases from J, with 15 bases between. The CDR3 totals 15 residues. In DNA, the CDR3 is TGTGCCACCAGTGCTAGTAGGGCAGGGGAAGAGACCCAGTACTTC. This translates into CATSASRAGEETQYF.

The sample holds many counts of this clonotype. The chain has TRBV7-8 and TRBJ2-2; 13 bases line up with TRBD2. This CDR3 is built from 16 residues. V dropped 4 bases and J dropped 4; count of bases not matched to a gene: 3. The V gene's germline CDR1 is SGHVS and CDR2 FQNEAQ. The CDR3 is CASSSGLAGVTGELFF. As DNA, the CDR3 is TGTGCCAGCAGCTCCGGACTAGCGGGAGTCACCGGGGAGCTGTTTTTT.

The CDR3 is CASSAASRGGNQPQHF. CDR3 DNA sequence: TGTGCCAGCAGCGCAGCAAGCCGGGGGGGCAATCAGCCCCAGCATTTT. The chain carries TRBV9 and TRBJ1-5; the D gene is possibly TRBD1 (5 bases). This CDR3 has 16 residues. Germline V gene data show CDR1 as SGDLS and CDR2 as YYNGEE. V was shortened by 3 bases and J by 2 bases, with 15 bases between the two germline ends.

The sample holds a few counts of this clonotype. The chain employs TRBV6-1 and TRBJ1-2, with 7 bases lining up with TRBD1. V gave up 6 bases and J gave up 6 bases; unmatched junction bases: 10. This CDR3 region has 14 residues. Germline-derived CDR1 and CDR2 are MNHNS and SASEGT. The CDR3 here is CASSESRGGNGYTF. Written as DNA, the CDR3 is TGTGCCAGCAGCGAATCCAGGGGGGGGAATGGCTACACCTTC.

This clonotype was found once. Relative to the germline gene, one junction end is altered; a read error may explain this. The rearrangement uses TRBV6-5 and TRBJ1-6; D is perhaps TRBD1 (5 bases). The CDR3 runs 17 residues. Germline assignment: CDR1 MNHEY and CDR2 SVGAGI. In DNA, the CDR3 is TGTGCCAGCAGTTCGACTCCAGGGTCTGGGGCCAATTCACCCCCCCACTTT. This gives the protein CASSSTPGSGANSPPHF.

The gene calls are TRBV29-1 and TRBJ1-6; unclear D gene. The V end was cut by 8 bases, the J end by 8 bases, with 10 bases between. Germline V gene data show CDR1 as SQVTM and CDR2 as ANQGSEA. The CDR3 runs to 11 residues. The CDR3 spells CSPGPYSPLHF. The DNA for the CDR3 is TGCAGCCCCGGACCGTATTCACCCCTCCACTTT.

The gene calls are TRBV19 and TRBJ1-5; the D gene is possibly TRBD1 (5 bases). Per germline, CDR1 LNHDA and CDR2 SQIVND (reference sequence). Trimming removed 3 bases from V and 7 bases from J, with 13 bases in between. This CDR3 has 14 amino acids. The DNA for the CDR3 is TGTGCCAGTAGTATTGCAGGGTTCGGACAGCCCCAGCATTTT. The encoded protein is CASSIAGFGQPQHF.

This chain connects TRBV12-3 or TRBV12-4 to TRBJ1-2; 8 bases line up with TRBD1. The CDR3 consists of 17 residues. V was clipped by 6 bases and J by 3 bases; unmatched bases: 15. The CDR3 bases are TGTGCCAGCAGCCTCGATGCAGGGGGCCTAAGGGACTATGGCTACACCTTC. This encodes CASSLDAGGLRDYGYTF.

This clonotype was picked up many times. The rearrangement uses TRBV24-1 and TRBJ2-5; a weak D match, TRBD2 (7 bases). The V end was cut by 3 bases, the J end by 5 bases, with 18 bases between. The CDR3 length is 16 residues. CDR1 is KGHDR and CDR2 is SFDVKD in the germline V gene. The CDR3 coding sequence is TGTGCCACCAGTGATAGTCCAAAGGGGGGGGTCGAGACCCAGTACTTC. Protein sequence: CATSDSPKGGVETQYF.